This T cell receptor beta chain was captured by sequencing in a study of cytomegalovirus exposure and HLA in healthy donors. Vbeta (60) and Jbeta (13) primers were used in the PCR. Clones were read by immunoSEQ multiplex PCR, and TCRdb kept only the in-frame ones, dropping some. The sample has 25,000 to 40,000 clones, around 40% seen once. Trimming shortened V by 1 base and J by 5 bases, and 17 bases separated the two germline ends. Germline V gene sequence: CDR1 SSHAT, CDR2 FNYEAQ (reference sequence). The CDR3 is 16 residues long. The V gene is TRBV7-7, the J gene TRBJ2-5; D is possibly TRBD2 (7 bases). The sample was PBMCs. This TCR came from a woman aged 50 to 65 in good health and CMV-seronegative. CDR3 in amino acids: CASSLGRAGRGETQYF. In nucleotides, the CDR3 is TGTGCCAGCAGCTTAGGCCGGGCAGGGAGGGGGGAGACCCAGTACTTC. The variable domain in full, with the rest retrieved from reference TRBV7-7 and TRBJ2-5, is GAGVSQSPRYKVTKRGQDVTLRCDPISSHATLYWYQQALGQGPEFLTYFNYEAQPDKSGLPSDRFSAERPEGSISTLTIQRTEQRDSAMYRCASSLGRAGRGETQYFGPGTRLLVL.